This T cell receptor beta chain is drawn from a study of T-cell memory formation after mild COVID-19. Study-level background: There were largely donor-specific TCR clusters. Findings of the study overall: Prior to infection, memory already included some responding clones, suggesting cross-reactive memory joined. Clones that contracted clustered mainly in CM and EM if CD4+ and in EMRA if CD8+.

cDNA libraries for TCR alpha and TCR beta, carrying sample barcodes and UMIs, came from 5'RACE with constant-segment primers. TCRdb recomputed calls from the 5' RACE reads with MiXCR, one row per CDR3 protein. The sample records 180,000 or so distinct CDR3 sequences, under 14% being singletons. This clonotype was detected many times. The antigen remains undetermined. Germline loops: CDR1 SGHRS, CDR2 YFSETQ. The CDR3 has 14 residues. The V end was cut by 2 bases, the J end by 6 bases, with 11 bases between. The TCR sequence derives from a man younger than 30 who had mild COVID-19 (a few samples of this study predate the infection). Cell type and time point are not known. Material for sequencing was PBMCs or a T cell subset sorted from them (not recorded which). This chain joins TRBV5-1 and TRBJ2-2; D is possibly TRBD1 (6 bases). Written as DNA, the CDR3 is TGCGCCAGCAGCTTCCAACAGGGCTCCGGGGAGCTGTTTTTT. It encodes CASSFQQGSGELFF.